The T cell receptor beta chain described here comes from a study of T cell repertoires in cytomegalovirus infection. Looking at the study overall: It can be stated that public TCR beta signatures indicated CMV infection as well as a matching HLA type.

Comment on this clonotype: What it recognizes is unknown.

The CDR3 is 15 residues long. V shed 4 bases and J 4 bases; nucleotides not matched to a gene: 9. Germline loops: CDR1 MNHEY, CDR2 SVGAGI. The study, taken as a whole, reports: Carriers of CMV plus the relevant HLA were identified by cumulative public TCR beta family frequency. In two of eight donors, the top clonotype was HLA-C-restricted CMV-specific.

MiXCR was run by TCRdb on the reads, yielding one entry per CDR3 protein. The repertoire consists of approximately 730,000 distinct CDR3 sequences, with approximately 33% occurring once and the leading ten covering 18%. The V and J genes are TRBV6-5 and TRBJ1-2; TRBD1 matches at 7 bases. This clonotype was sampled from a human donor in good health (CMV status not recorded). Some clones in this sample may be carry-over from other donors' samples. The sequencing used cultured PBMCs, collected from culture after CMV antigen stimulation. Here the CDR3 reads CASSLGTATIYGYTF. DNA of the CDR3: TGTGCCAGCAGTTTAGGGACAGCAACAATCTATGGCTACACCTTC.